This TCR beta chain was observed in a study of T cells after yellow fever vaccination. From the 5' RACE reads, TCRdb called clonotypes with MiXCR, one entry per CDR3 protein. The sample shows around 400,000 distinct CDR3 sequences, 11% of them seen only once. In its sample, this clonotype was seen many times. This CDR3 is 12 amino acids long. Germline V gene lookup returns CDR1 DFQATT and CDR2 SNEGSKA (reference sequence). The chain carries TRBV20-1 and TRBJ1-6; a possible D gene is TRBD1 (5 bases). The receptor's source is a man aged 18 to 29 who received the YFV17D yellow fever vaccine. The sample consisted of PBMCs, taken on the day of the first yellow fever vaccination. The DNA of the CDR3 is TGCAGACCCGACAGTCCAGAGGTCGGCCTCCACTTT. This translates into CRPDSPEVGLHF.